This TCR beta chain stems from a study of tumor-infiltrating lymphocytes in primary liver carcinoma. Per the germline V gene, CDR1 is MNHEY and CDR2 is SVGEGT. The CDR3 spans 14 residues. From 20-30 mg of unsorted bulk tissue, DNA and RNA were co-extracted together. The sampling covered five separate regions of each tumor. Synthesis of TCR beta cDNA was carried out from around 540 ng total RNA with a constant-region primer. For TCR beta, libraries were produced by three nested multiplex PCR rounds using slightly modified ARM-PCR. TRBV1-TRBV30 forward primers paired with a C-beta reverse primer drove the first two PCR rounds, about 11 cycles each. MiXCR, applied by TCRdb to the multiplex PCR reads, yields one record per CDR3 protein. The sample contains approximately 40,000 distinct CDR3 sequences, about three quarters of which appear only once. Concerning this clonotype itself: The junction departs from the called germline gene at one end, perhaps through a read error.

The TCR comes from a man aged 40-49 years with primary liver carcinoma and hepatitis B virus infection. The rearrangement uses TRBV6-2 or TRBV6-3 and TRBJ1-2; D remains unclear. The source material was liver tumor tissue from sampling region 2. Noted subset: tumor region T2, inferior pole. Here the CDR3 DNA reads TGTGCCAGCAACTCCGGACCAATGAACTATGGCTACGCCTTC. It codes for CASNSGPMNYGYAF.